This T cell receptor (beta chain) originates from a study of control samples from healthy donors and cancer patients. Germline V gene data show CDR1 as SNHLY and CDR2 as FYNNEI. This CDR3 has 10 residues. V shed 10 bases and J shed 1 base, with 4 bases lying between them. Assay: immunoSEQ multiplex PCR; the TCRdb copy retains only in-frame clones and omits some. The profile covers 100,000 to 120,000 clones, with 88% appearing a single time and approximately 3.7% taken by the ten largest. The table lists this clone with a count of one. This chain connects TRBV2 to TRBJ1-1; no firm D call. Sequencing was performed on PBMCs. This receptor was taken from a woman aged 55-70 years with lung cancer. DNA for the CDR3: TGTGCCATCACGAACACTGAAGCTTTCTTT. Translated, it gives CAITNTEAFF. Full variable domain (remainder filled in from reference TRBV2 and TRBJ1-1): EPEVTQTPSHQVTQMGQEVILRCVPISNHLYFYWYRQILGQKVEFLVSFYNNEISEKSEIFDDQFSVERPDGSNFTLKIRSTKLEDSAMYFCAITNTEAFFGQGTRLTVV.